This record concerns one TCR beta chain sequence. This record comes from a study of beta chain features in type 1 diabetes. Reverse transcription of all isolated RNA meant that expressed TCRB transcripts were sequenced. Sequencing was performed with immunoSEQ multiplex PCR; in TCRdb, only in-frame clones are kept and a portion is missing. The repertoire holds about 340,000 clones, with 8% as singletons. The V gene end was trimmed by 3 bases and the J gene end by 0 bases; junction bases not matched to a gene: 11. This CDR3 has 19 residues. Germline values: CDR1 SGHTA, CDR2 FQGNSA. The V gene is TRBV7-2, the J gene TRBJ2-1; TRBD2 matches at 10 bases. Sequencing was performed on central memory CD4+ T cells from blood. This clonotype was obtained from a woman aged 18-35 years in good health. The CDR3 sequence: CASSLARGLASVSYNEQFF. CDR3 sequence (DNA): TGTGCCAGCAGCTTGGCGAGGGGACTAGCGTCAGTCTCCTACAATGAGCAGTTCTTC.